This TCR beta chain derives from a study of CD4 T cells in relation to SARS-CoV-2 and coronaviruses (dated by TCRdb to the early 2020s). In terms of the full investigation: HLA restriction was mapped for shared crossreactive spike epitopes using patient-derived lymphoblastoid cell lines. At the level of individual TCR clonotypes, the study measured memory CD4+ T cell crossreactivity between SARS-CoV-2 spike protein and common cold coronavirus spike proteins. The Adaptive Biotechnologies TCR-sequencing kit was used to sequence samples from three pre-COVID donors and the naive versus memory experiments, while other data came from Illumina-based sequencing. A different TCR-beta assay, based on Illumina, was used to sequence expansion assays from other donors in the study.

DNA from uncultured naive and memory CD4+ T cells underwent immunoSEQ TCR-beta sequencing at deep resolution. The original methods were these. During preprocessing, nonproductive sequences were discarded, as were any CDR3s that did not begin with C, did not end with F or W, or were shorter than 7 amino acids. Cultured and uncultured naive and memory CD4+ repertoires were searched for previously identified spike- and CEF-reactive CDR3s. After three terminal residues were trimmed from each end, CDR3 homology was quantified as pairwise Levenshtein distance using the stringdist R package. Drawn from immuneACCESS, this table holds only the in-frame rearrangements with V and J called that TCRdb kept. Clones are partly lost; checked studies trace under half to an unresolved V gene and leave the rest unexplained. The D gene and trimming were derived from the DNA, and the V and J assignments and clone size from that table. The sample table shows 65,000 or so clones, and around 87% are seen once. The ten top clones hold roughly 1.5% of the sample.

Broader findings and caveats from the paper: In roughly 60% of donors, memory CD4+ clonotypes turned up that crossrecognized SARS-CoV-2 and at least one common cold coronavirus spike. Small numbers of patients and of tested TCRs limited the study. Crossreactivity analysis centred on spike protein, so crossreactivity against other viral proteins was not assessed. Crossreactive clones showed significantly weaker SARS-CoV-2-driven expansion than monoreactive clones, consistent with antigenic imprinting. Because no donor provided both pre-pandemic and post-infection samples, tracing the source of pre-existing responses was limited. Sequencing naive versus memory cells indicated that the assay picks up memory recall responses, not primary responses primed during culture.

CD4+ T cells from unexposed donors were collected before the COVID-19 pandemic (2011-2018). To separate naive from memory CD4+ T cells, cryopreserved PBMCs first underwent CD4 enrichment and then EasySep naive CD4+ T cell enrichment. The leukapheresis product for the unexposed donors was obtained through commercial purchase. PBMCs were isolated from leukapheresis product or whole blood by Ficoll-Paque PLUS gradient centrifugation. PBMCs were either used fresh in the expansion assay or cryopreserved at -140 degrees C. The QIAamp Micro DNA Kit was used to extract genomic DNA from the CD4+ T cells. About this clone itself: Its binding antigen is unknown. No per-base quality is available; no much larger clone lies one base away.

This receptor was obtained from a human donor in good health. Sequenced material: memory CD4+ T cells from PBMCs. This sample's cell subset or site label indicates: memory (non-naive) CD4+ T cells.

The bases read TGTGCCAGCAGATCCCCCGGGACAGGGAACGTGTATACTAATGAAAAACTGTTTTTT. This translates into CASRSPGTGNVYTNEKLFF. The chain links TRBV6-4 with TRBJ1-4, and TRBD1 matches 9 of the central bases. V is trimmed back by 6 bases and J by 2 bases, and the junction contains 16 bases that no gene match accounts for. Counted from cysteine to phenylalanine, this CDR3 has 19 amino acids. Of all the DNA, just the CDR3 is kept, 57 bases in frame from base 1. The CDR1 and CDR2 encoded by the germline V gene are MRHNA and SNTAGT.